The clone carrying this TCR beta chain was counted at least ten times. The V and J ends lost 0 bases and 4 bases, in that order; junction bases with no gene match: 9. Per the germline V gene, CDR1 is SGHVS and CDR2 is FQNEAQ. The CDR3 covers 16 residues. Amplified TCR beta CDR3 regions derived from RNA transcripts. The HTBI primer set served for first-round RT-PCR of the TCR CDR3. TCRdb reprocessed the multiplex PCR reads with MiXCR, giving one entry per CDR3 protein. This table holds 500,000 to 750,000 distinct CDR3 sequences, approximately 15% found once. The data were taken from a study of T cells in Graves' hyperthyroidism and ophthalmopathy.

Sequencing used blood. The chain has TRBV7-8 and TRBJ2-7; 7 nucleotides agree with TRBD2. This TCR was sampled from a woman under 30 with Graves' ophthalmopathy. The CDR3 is CASSLALSGNIYEQYF. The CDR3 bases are TGTGCCAGCAGCTTAGCGCTAAGCGGGAATATTTACGAGCAGTACTTC.